This entry lists 9 T cell receptor beta chains sequenced from one sample in a study of blood T cells in healthy people across ages. A sample-barcoded 5' primer and a J-beta primer mix were used in a second PCR of roughly 7 to 11 cycles. TCRdb redid the calling of the 5' RACE reads with MiXCR, one entry per CDR3 protein. This table holds fewer than 600,000 distinct CDR3 sequences, about 25% found once. The same data also contributed to another study, on T cells of mothers and their children.

Sequencing was carried out using blood. These receptors came from a boy younger than 10 in good health.

A few counts support this clonotype. This chain joins TRBV9 and TRBJ2-5; 12 bases map to TRBD2. The CDR3 extends over 18 amino acids. V was clipped by 4 bases and J by 1 base; unmatched bases: 11. Germline V gene lookup returns CDR1 SGDLS and CDR2 YYNGEE. CDR3 DNA sequence: TGTGCCAGCAGCCCATTAAACCCTAGCGGGGGGGCCCAAGAGACCCAGTACTTC. Translating gives CASSPLNPSGGAQETQYF.

V is TRBV4-2 and J is TRBJ2-7; D is unresolved. V was trimmed by 0 bases and J by 2 bases, leaving 11 bases between them. Germline CDR1 is LGHNA and CDR2 is YNFKEQ. This CDR3 is built from 15 residues. This chain's CDR3 is CASSQDVLETYEQYF. The DNA for the CDR3 is TGTGCCAGCAGCCAAGACGTCCTAGAAACCTACGAGCAGTACTTC.

There are a few counts of this clonotype. This chain connects TRBV11-2 to TRBJ2-5; TRBD2 agrees at 8 bases. Germline V gene data show CDR1 as SGHAT and CDR2 as FQNNGV. V lost 4 bases to trimming and J lost 1 base; unmatched junction nucleotides: 2. This CDR3 has 14 residues. As DNA, the CDR3 is TGTGCCAGCAGCTGGCGGGGGGTCCAAGAGACCCAGTACTTC. Its protein product is CASSWRGVQETQYF.

There are a few counts of this clonotype. The V gene is TRBV27, the J gene TRBJ2-7, with a tentative D call TRBD2 (6 bases). The J call may be faulty, since TRBJ2-1 better matches the DNA end. The CDR3 has 14 residues. Germline values: CDR1 MNHEY, CDR2 SMNVEV (reference sequence). CDR3 sequence: CASSFTGVGNEQFF. The DNA of the CDR3 is TGTGCCAGCAGTTTCACGGGGGTTGGGAATGAGCAGTTCTTC.

This clonotype has more than one count but fewer than ten. The chain couples TRBV3-1 to TRBJ2-7; either TRBD1 or TRBD2 may supply D (5 bases each). Looked up from germline, CDR1 is LGHDT and CDR2 is YNNKEL (reference sequence). The CDR3 is made up of 17 amino acids. The germline V and J ends were trimmed by 1 base and 5 bases, with 21 bases remaining between them. CDR3 DNA: TGTGCCAGCAGCCAAGGGTTCTCCGGGACCGGCCCTGACGAGCAGTACTTC. Translating gives CASSQGFSGTGPDEQYF.

This clonotype was observed a few times. The V gene is TRBV20-1, the J gene TRBJ2-2; 10 bases align to TRBD2. The CDR3 totals 15 residues. The ends lost 5 bases at V and 3 bases at J; junction bases unmatched: 6. The V gene's germline CDR1 is DFQATT and CDR2 SNEGSKA (reference sequence). This CDR3 is CSAYTSGVDTGELFF. The CDR3 nucleotides are TGCAGTGCTTACACTAGCGGGGTTGACACCGGGGAGCTGTTTTTT.

The chain carries TRBV6-2 or TRBV6-3 and TRBJ2-7, with 11 positions matching TRBD2. Germline V lookup: CDR1 MNHEY, CDR2 SVGEGT. The J segment lost 0 bases and the V segment lost 11 bases, leaving 3 bases of the junction unmatched. The CDR3 length is 13 residues. The CDR3 sequence: CAAGTSGSYEQYF. The CDR3, as DNA: TGTGCCGCTGGGACTAGCGGCTCCTACGAGCAGTACTTC.

In its sample, this clonotype was seen a few times. The CDR3 DNA reads as TGTGCCATCAGTGAAGGACTAGCGGGGAGGTCAGATACGCAGTATTTT. The encoded protein is CAISEGLAGRSDTQYF. V and J are TRBV10-3 and TRBJ2-3; the match to TRBD2 covers 12 bases. J gave up 4 bases and V 3 bases, and 5 bases lay outside the gene matches. The CDR3 is made up of 16 amino acids. Germline CDR1 reads ENHRY; CDR2 reads SYGVKD.

This clonotype was observed a handful of times. This chain uses TRBV20-1 with TRBJ2-7, with D maybe TRBD2 (6 bases). Germline CDR1 DFQATT, CDR2 SNEGSKA (reference sequence). V lost 7 bases and J 6 bases, leaving 13 bases between the germline ends. The CDR3 sequence is 11 residues long. This chain's CDR3 is CSVKAGGEQYF. In nucleotides, the CDR3 is TGCAGTGTCAAAGCCGGGGGCGAGCAGTACTTC.